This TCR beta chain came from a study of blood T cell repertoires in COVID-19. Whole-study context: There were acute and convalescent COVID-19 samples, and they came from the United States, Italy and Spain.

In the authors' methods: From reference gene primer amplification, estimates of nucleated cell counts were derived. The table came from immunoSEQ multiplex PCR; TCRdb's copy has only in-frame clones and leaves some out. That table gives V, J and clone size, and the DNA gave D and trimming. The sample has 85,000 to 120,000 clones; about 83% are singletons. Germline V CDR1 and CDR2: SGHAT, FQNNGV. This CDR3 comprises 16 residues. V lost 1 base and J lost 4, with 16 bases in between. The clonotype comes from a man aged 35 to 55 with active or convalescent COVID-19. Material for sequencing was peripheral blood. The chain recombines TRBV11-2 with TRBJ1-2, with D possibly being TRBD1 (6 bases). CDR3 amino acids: CASSLAGVEVVYGYTF. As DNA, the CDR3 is TGTGCCAGCAGCTTAGCAGGGGTGGAGGTTGTCTATGGCTACACCTTC.